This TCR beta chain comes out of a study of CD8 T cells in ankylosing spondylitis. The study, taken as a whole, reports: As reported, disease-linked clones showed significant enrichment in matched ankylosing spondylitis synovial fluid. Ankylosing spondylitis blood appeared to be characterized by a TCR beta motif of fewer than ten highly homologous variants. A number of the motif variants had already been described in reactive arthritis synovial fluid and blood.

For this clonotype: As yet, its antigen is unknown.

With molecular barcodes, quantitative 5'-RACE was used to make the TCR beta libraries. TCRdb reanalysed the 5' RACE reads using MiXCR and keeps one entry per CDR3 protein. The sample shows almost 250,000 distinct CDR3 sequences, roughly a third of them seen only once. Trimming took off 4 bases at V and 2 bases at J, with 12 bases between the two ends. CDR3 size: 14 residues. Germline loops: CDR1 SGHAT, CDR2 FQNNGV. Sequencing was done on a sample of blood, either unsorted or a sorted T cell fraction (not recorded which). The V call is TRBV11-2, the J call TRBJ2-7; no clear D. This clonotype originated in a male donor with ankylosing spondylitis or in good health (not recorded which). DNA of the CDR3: TGTGCCAGCAGCTCCCTCCGGTCAGCCTACGAGCAGTACTTC. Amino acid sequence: CASSSLRSAYEQYF.